The sample holds a few counts of the clone carrying this T cell receptor beta chain. The sample is drawn from a study of T cell responses to AZD1222 COVID-19 vaccine. V lost 4 bases and J 3 bases, leaving 13 bases between the germline ends. The CDR3 spans 15 residues. Germline CDR1 is KGHSH and CDR2 is LQKENI. Clones were read by immunoSEQ multiplex PCR, and TCRdb kept only the in-frame ones, dropping some. The data show 150,000 to 200,000 clones, around 87% seen once. The chain employs TRBV18 and TRBJ1-3; possible D gene TRBD1, 6 bases. The starting material was peripheral blood, obtained on day 0 of AZD1222 vaccination. The TCR comes from an adult in good health. The CDR3 sequence: CASSQQGLLGNTIYF. In nucleotides, the CDR3 is TGTGCCAGCTCACAACAGGGTCTGCTTGGAAACACCATATATTTT.